This is a list of T cell receptor beta chains from one sample in a study of T cells in Graves' hyperthyroidism and ophthalmopathy. TCRdb redid the calling of the multiplex PCR reads with MiXCR, one entry per CDR3 protein. The sample has 550,000 to 600,000 distinct CDR3 sequences, 46% seen once. Sequenced sample: peripheral blood or thyroid tissue (not recorded which). Source of these receptors: an adult woman with Graves' disease, either hyperthyroidism or ophthalmopathy (not recorded which). The conserved cysteine and the conserved F or W are not part of the CDR3 here.

v_call,cdr3_aa
TRBV7-6,ASSLIGLTEAF
TRBV6-2/TRBV6-3,ASSYGGVGAHQPQH
TRBV19,ASSRSGRAYYEQY
TRBV9,ASSATVSYNSPLH
TRBV30,AWRGPYEQY
TRBV7-2,ASSLARGQGPYNQPQH
TRBV28,ASQYYQNQPQH
TRBV6-5,ASRLEPTGTNTGELF
TRBV10-3,AIGGLAGDTGELF
TRBV4-1,ASSTTPPGQGSSPLH
TRBV29-1,SVEYCASGSCETQY
TRBV5-1,ASSLGLAGDSEQY
TRBV5-1,ASSLGDRVAYEH
TRBV6-5,ASSSGQYSNQPQH
TRBV15,ATSRVLQDPQY
TRBV7-2,ASSPLGDRGSPRKY
TRBV9,ASSDHPGLAPHGQY
TRBV7-2,ASSSRQGGKETQY